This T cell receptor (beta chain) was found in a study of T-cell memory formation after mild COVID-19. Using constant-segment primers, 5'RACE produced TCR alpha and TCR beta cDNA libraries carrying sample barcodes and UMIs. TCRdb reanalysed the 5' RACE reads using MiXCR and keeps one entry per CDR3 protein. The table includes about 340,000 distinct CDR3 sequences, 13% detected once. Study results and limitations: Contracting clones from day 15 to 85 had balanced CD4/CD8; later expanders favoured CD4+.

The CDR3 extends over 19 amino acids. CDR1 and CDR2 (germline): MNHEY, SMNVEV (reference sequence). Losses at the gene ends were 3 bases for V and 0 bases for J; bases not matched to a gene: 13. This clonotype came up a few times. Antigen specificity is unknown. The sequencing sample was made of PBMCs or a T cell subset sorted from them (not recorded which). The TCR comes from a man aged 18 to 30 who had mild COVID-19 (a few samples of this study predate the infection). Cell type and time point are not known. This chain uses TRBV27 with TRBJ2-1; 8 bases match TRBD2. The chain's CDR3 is CASSFTPGLGLSSYNEQFF. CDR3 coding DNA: TGTGCCAGCAGTTTTACCCCGGGACTAGGATTGAGCTCCTACAATGAGCAGTTCTTC.